The 18 T cell receptor beta chains in this list originate from one sample, sequenced in a study of T cell responses to AZD1222 COVID-19 vaccine. TCRdb's table, derived via immunoSEQ multiplex PCR, lists solely in-frame clones and lacks some. The sample has about 150,000 clones, over 70% seen once. Specimen: peripheral blood, collected 28 days after the second AZD1222 dose. The receptors come from an adult who received the AZD1222 COVID-19 vaccine.

The chain combines TRBV7-2 with TRBJ1-1, with 9 nucleotides matching TRBD1. J lost 0 bases, V lost 5 bases, and 7 bases had no gene match. In germline, CDR1 is SGHTA, CDR2 FQGNSA. The length of the CDR3 is 16 residues. This chain's CDR3 is CASSVRDRVVNTEAFF. CDR3 nucleotide sequence: TGTGCCAGCAGCGTCCGGGACAGGGTCGTGAACACTGAAGCTTTCTTT.

The chain recombines TRBV24-1 with TRBJ2-7; the D gene is possibly TRBD2 (5 bases). V dropped 5 bases and J dropped 7 bases, with 11 bases sitting between them. The CDR3 runs 12 residues. Germline CDR1 and CDR2: KGHDR and SFDVKD. For the CDR3, the DNA is TGTGCCACCAGTGGCTCACGAGGGGAGCAGTACTTC. Its protein is CATSGSRGEQYF.

This clone occurred once. The chain uses TRBV7-6 and TRBJ1-5; a weak D match, TRBD1 (6 bases). The V gene lost 5 bases and the J gene lost 3 bases, with 20 bases spanning the gap. This CDR3 is 17 amino acids long. Per the germline V gene, CDR1 is SGHVS and CDR2 is FNYEAQ. DNA for the CDR3: TGTGCCAGCAGCCCCTCGTGGGACATAGTTCCCAATCAGCCCCAGCATTTT. Translated, it gives CASSPSWDIVPNQPQHF.

This clone was counted many times. The genes are TRBV7-9 and TRBJ2-5; tentative D call: TRBD2 (6 bases). The germline V gene encodes CDR1 SEHNR and CDR2 FQNEAQ (reference sequence). The CDR3 spans 16 residues. V shed 3 bases and J shed 5 bases, with 19 bases lying between them. The DNA for the CDR3 is TGTGCCAGCAGCTTGGGCGCAGGAGGACTACTCGAGACCCAGTACTTC. Translated, it gives CASSLGAGGLLETQYF.

The chain joins TRBV19 to TRBJ2-1, with a tentative D call TRBD1 (5 bases). This CDR3 is built from 15 residues. The germline V gene has CDR1 LNHDA and CDR2 SQIVND (reference sequence). With 7 bases removed from V and 6 bases from J, the gap between germline ends came to 19 bases. CDR3 sequence: CASTSDRTSTNEQFF. The CDR3 coding sequence is TGTGCCAGTACGAGTGATAGGACATCCACCAATGAGCAGTTCTTC. Combining the CDR3 with reference TRBV19 and TRBJ2-1 gives the whole variable domain DGGITQSPKYLFRKEGQNVTLSCEQNLNHDAMYWYRQDPGQGLRLIYYSQIVNDFQKGDIAEGYSVSREKKESFPLTVTSAQKNPTAFYLCASTSDRTSTNEQFFGPGTRLTVL.

The chain is built from TRBV6-5 and TRBJ1-1; maybe TRBD1 (6 bases). V gave up 6 bases and J gave up 5 bases, with 19 bases separating them. This CDR3 spans 15 amino acids. The V gene's germline CDR1 is MNHEY and CDR2 SVGAGI. The CDR3 loop is CASRDRPKDYTEAFF. CDR3 sequence (DNA): TGTGCCAGCAGGGACAGACCTAAGGATTATACTGAAGCTTTCTTT.

The chain links TRBV15 to TRBJ2-7, with D hard to call. CDR1 and CDR2 (germline): LNHNV, YYDKDF (reference sequence). V dropped 4 bases and J dropped 2 bases, with 12 bases sitting between them. The CDR3 length is 14 residues. This chain's CDR3 is CATSTDRGPYEQYF. CDR3 in DNA: TGTGCCACCAGCACGGACCGCGGACCCTACGAGCAGTACTTC. The complete variable domain, with remaining parts taken from reference TRBV15 and TRBJ2-7, reads DAMVIQNPRYQVTQFGKPVTLSCSQTLNHNVMYWYQQKSSQAPKLLFHYYDKDFNNEADTPDNFQSRRPNTSFCFLDIRSPGLGDTAMYLCATSTDRGPYEQYFGPGTRLTVT.

This clone appeared once. The genes are TRBV18 and TRBJ1-1; D is ambiguous. CDR3 length: 13 amino acids. The V end lost 6 bases, the J end lost 5 bases, and 13 bases lay between the germline ends. Germline V gives CDR1 KGHSH, CDR2 LQKENI. This CDR3 reads CASSRVLETEAFF. The CDR3, as DNA: TGTGCCAGCTCCCGGGTCCTGGAGACTGAAGCTTTCTTT.

The chain combines TRBV6-2 or TRBV6-3 with TRBJ2-5, with TRBD2 matching over 8 bases. The CDR3 covers 16 residues. CDR1 and CDR2 from the germline V gene are MNHEY and SVGEGT. The V segment lost 6 bases and the J segment 2 bases; nucleotides outside the gene matches: 11. CDR3 DNA: TGTGCCAGCAGCCCCATAAGACCGGGAGGGCAAGAGACCCAGTACTTC. Protein sequence: CASSPIRPGGQETQYF.

V usage is TRBV5-6 and J usage is TRBJ1-2; TRBD1 agrees at 9 bases. The V gene end was trimmed by 3 bases and the J gene end by 6 bases; junction bases not matched to a gene: 3. The length of the CDR3 is 13 residues. The germline CDR1 and CDR2 sequences are SGHDT and YYEEEE. The CDR3 loop is CASSYRDRDGYTF. As DNA, the CDR3 is TGTGCCAGCAGCTACCGGGACAGGGATGGCTACACCTTC.

The chain employs TRBV19 and TRBJ1-5, with D maybe TRBD1 (5 bases). The CDR3 runs 17 residues. From germline, CDR1 is LNHDA and CDR2 SQIVND (reference sequence). Trimming left V 1 base short and J 1 base short, with 14 bases between. The CDR3 loop is CASSIVWRGRSNQPQHF. In nucleotides, the CDR3 is TGTGCCAGTAGTATAGTTTGGAGGGGTCGCAGCAATCAGCCCCAGCATTTT.

There are a few counts of this clone. The chain is built from TRBV28 and TRBJ1-2; maybe TRBD1 (6 bases). V lost 1 base, J lost 13 bases, and 16 bases lay in between. CDR3 length: 13 amino acids. From germline, CDR1 is MDHEN and CDR2 SYDVKM. CDR3 amino acids: CASSLSHGGGPTF. Written as DNA, the CDR3 is TGTGCCAGCAGTTTATCGCACGGGGGGGGCCCCACCTTC.

The V gene is TRBV10-3, the J gene TRBJ2-3; the match to TRBD2 covers 13 bases. Germline CDR1 is ENHRY and CDR2 is SYGVKD. The V segment lost 4 bases and the J segment 10 bases; nucleotides outside the gene matches: 14. This CDR3 contains 17 residues. DNA for the CDR3: TGTGCCATCAGTGGCCCGGGACTAGCGGGAAGCCCCCAGGCGCAGTATTTT. This translates into CAISGPGLAGSPQAQYF.

This chain joins TRBV6-2 or TRBV6-3 and TRBJ2-7; a weak D match, TRBD1 (6 bases). Germline V gene data show CDR1 as MNHEY and CDR2 as SVGEGT. Trimming cost V 5 bases and J 2 bases, with 10 bases left between them. This CDR3 spans 13 amino acids. Here the CDR3 DNA reads TGTGCCAGCAGTCTGTGGACAGCCTACGAGCAGTACTTC. Translated: CASSLWTAYEQYF.

V and J are TRBV6-1 and TRBJ2-1; 12 positions match TRBD2. The CDR3 runs 12 residues. The J segment lost 15 bases and the V segment lost 3 bases, leaving 3 bases of the junction unmatched. CDR1 MNHNS and CDR2 SASEGT come from the germline V gene. The CDR3 nucleotides are TGTGCCAGCAGTGAGCTGACTAGCGGGAGGTTCTTC. Protein sequence: CASSELTSGRFF.

The chain is built from TRBV7-3 and TRBJ1-1; D gene uncertain. V dropped 5 bases and J dropped 3 bases, with 10 bases sitting between them. There are 13 residues in the CDR3. Germline V gives CDR1 SGHTA, CDR2 FQGTGA. The CDR3 here is CASSLKRYTEAFF. As DNA, the CDR3 is TGTGCCAGCAGCCTAAAGCGGTACACTGAAGCTTTCTTT.

V gene TRBV6-5 combines with J gene TRBJ1-1; weak D call: TRBD1 (6 bases). From germline, CDR1 is MNHEY and CDR2 SVGAGI. Trimming removed 6 bases from V and 1 base from J, with 12 bases in between. The CDR3 is 14 amino acids. The CDR3 loop is CASSPRTANTEAFF. DNA for the CDR3: TGTGCCAGCAGCCCACGGACAGCGAACACTGAAGCTTTCTTT.

This clone was seen only a few times. This chain uses TRBV2 with TRBJ1-3; no reliable D call. This CDR3 spans 14 amino acids. Trimming removed 0 bases at V and 4 bases at J, with 7 bases between. CDR1 is SNHLY and CDR2 is FYNNEI in the germline V gene. The CDR3 loop reads CASSEARGGNTIYF. CDR3 DNA sequence: TGTGCCAGCAGTGAAGCGCGCGGGGGAAACACCATATATTTT.